This T cell receptor (beta chain) was obtained from a study of blood T cells in healthy people across ages (dated by TCRdb to 2015 to 2017). Background for the entire study: In model experiments, template switching captured about one uniquely barcoded TCR beta cDNA molecule for every two T cells. Using deep sequencing normalized with unique cDNA molecular identifiers, the study measured how TCR beta repertoire diversity changes with age. The donors were split into four age groups: young (average around 15 years), middle-aged (roughly 42), aged (over 55) and long-lived (about 74). To avoid experimental bias, donors of different ages were distributed randomly across sequencing lanes. Two additional independent replicas of 1 million unique cDNA reads from the same blood draw were analyzed for two donors (one aged 18 to 30 and one aged 80 or older). Paper-wide results and their limitations: The percentage of naive T cells measured by flow cytometry correlated strongly with observed TCR beta diversity. As age increased, observed TCR beta diversity per million T cells dropped in a roughly linear way, and a significant reduction was already evident by age about 36. Because profiling used bulk unsorted PBMCs, naive and antigen-experienced compartments could not be compared conclusively. Total diversity estimates from one million sequenced T cells were considered lower bounds and underestimates. The CMV infection status of donors was not known, potentially confounding age-related changes in expanded clonotypes. Compared with the aged group, more naive CD4+ T cells, fewer expanded clones and increased TCR diversity were shown by the long-lived group, suggesting age selection.

The approximately 40 donors, aged 6 to 90 years, were systemically healthy Caucasian individuals from Russia. Approximately 11 milliliters of peripheral blood were drawn from each donor into EDTA-treated Vacutainer tubes. PBMCs were isolated by Ficoll-Paque density-gradient centrifugation, with at least 7 million obtained per sample. Trizol reagent was used to extract total RNA from the PBMCs, yielding at least 6 micrograms per sample. Naive CD45RAhigh/CD27high T cell percentages were measured by flow cytometry on a PBMC aliquot from every donor. There are a few counts of this clonotype. Its antigen is still unknown. Nothing much larger sits one base from this clone, and base qualities are not available. The method was 5' RACE. The instrument given in TCRdb is Illumina HiSeq 2500. A second PCR of about 6 to 11 cycles was run with a J-beta primer mix and a sample-barcoded 5' primer. Each TCR beta cDNA molecule received a unique molecular identifier from a template-switch 5' adaptor carrying 12 random nucleotides. Each sample yielded at least 3 million CDR3-containing paired-end reads. First-strand cDNA was synthesized from all RNA with the Mint cDNA synthesis kit, primed by a TRBC-specific oligonucleotide. All cDNA was treated with uracil-DNA glycosylase and then went through a first 18-cycle PCR with the universal primers M1SS and BC2_uni_R. Regarding the original processing steps: Normalization of each sample was performed by random selection of 1 million high-quality reads, each carrying a distinct molecular identifier. Reads with shared molecular identifiers were discarded instead of being binned into consensus sequences. CDR3 identification, clonotype clustering and error correction used MiTCR with a Q25 quality threshold and the strictest error-elimination algorithm. A nonparametric unseen species model using Euler transformation provided a lower-bound estimate of total TCR beta diversity. The raw public data were reprocessed by TCRdb itself: fastp quality trimming at Q25, MiXCR clonotype calling, in-frame beta chains only. Every distinct CDR3 protein forms one entry, paired with its most common genes and DNA. The V and J calls here are based on TCRdb, not the publication. This sample comprises approximately 770,000 distinct CDR3 sequences, about three fifths of them detected only once. The ten largest clonotypes hold roughly 20% of the sample.

Trimming takes 6 bases from V and 5 bases from J, and the germline ends sit 19 bases apart. CDR3 length: 15 amino acids, cysteine to phenylalanine. Just the 45-base CDR3 DNA is kept, in frame starting at base 1. The germline V gene encodes CDR1 SGHTA and CDR2 FQGTGA. The rearranged segments are TRBV7-3 and TRBJ2-5; the D element might be TRBD1 or TRBD2, as each aligns at 6 bases. This clonotype originated in a man aged 30 to 45 in good health. The specimen sequenced was blood. The nucleotide sequence reads as follows: TGTGCCAGCAGTAACCCCGGGGGCCCTGAGGAGACCCAGTACTTC. Its protein is CASSNPGGPEETQYF.